This T cell receptor beta chain was sequenced for a study of blood T cell repertoires in COVID-19. Turning to the study itself: Nucleic acid was either cDNA or gDNA, and it came from T cells, B-cell-depleted T cells, or PBMCs.

Between the trimmed V and J ends, which lost 0 bases and 12 bases, there was a span of 12 bases. Germline V gene sequence: CDR1 KGHSH, CDR2 LQKENI. The CDR3 runs 13 residues. In the source study's methods: By means of reference gene primer amplification, nucleated cell counts were estimated. The repertoire was sequenced with immunoSEQ multiplex PCR; TCRdb's copy has only in-frame clones and lacks some. The V and J calls and clone size are taken from that table; D and trimming were inferred from the DNA. The sample holds some 88,000 clones, about 88% seen once. This receptor was taken from a man in his 60s with acute or convalescent COVID-19. The sample comprised peripheral blood. This chain links TRBV18 with TRBJ2-1; no clear D gene. The CDR3 spells CASSPPSLQVQFF. CDR3 coding DNA: TGTGCCAGCTCACCACCTTCTCTTCAGGTGCAGTTCTTC.